The TCR beta chain described here comes from a study of cytomegalovirus exposure and HLA in healthy donors (dated by TCRdb to the late 2010s). Background on the whole study: In an earlier analysis of some 550 of the donors, roughly 300 Gb of sequence data and about 110 million unique TCR beta sequences from 150 million to 200 million T cells were reported. About 280 gigabases of sequencing data and tens of millions of unique TCR sequences made up an early release that covered approximately 650 HLA-typed donors. Of the roughly 400 genotyped donors, approximately 80% fell in the genetic ancestry cluster associated with self-reported Caucasian donors. The study aimed to test whether cataloging public T cell receptors could reveal signatures of past pathogen exposure. The study profiled the T cell repertoires of some 610 subjects by immunosequencing and related them to cytomegalovirus serostatus. Along with the approximately 670-subject first cohort, a separate validation cohort of over a hundred different subjects was used. To predict cytomegalovirus infection status, the study combined high-throughput TCR immunosequencing, statistical association of individual TCRs with disease status, and machine learning. In a later analysis, previously published TCR beta repertoires from 666 donors were re-analyzed and high-resolution HLA genotyping was added so that TCR occurrence patterns could be studied. In the later analysis, no new phenotypic data were used to find candidate immune exposures; instead, reliance was placed on TCR beta sequences and their occurrence across donors. To decide whether each TCR beta V gene segment behaved as functional or pseudogenic, an earlier analysis of fewer than 750 of the donors relied on high-throughput TCR beta sequencing. Donor age, sex, ethnicity and CMV serostatus were compiled alongside the repertoire data. Genome-wide SNP genotypes for about 65% of the 666 donors were used in a later genetic analysis, which treated that subset as a discovery cohort. Every repertoire in the discovery cohort had been generated on one and the same sequencing platform. Both class I and class II loci were covered by HLA typing, at four-digit resolution. The number of donors typed differed by locus, with roughly 629-640 for A, B, C, DRB1 and DQB1, 522 for DQA1, 600 to 610 for DPA1, and around 430 for DPB1. Because of strong linkage in the cohort, five DR-DQ haplotypes were treated as single units for association and clustering. Among some 410 genotyped donors of the cohort, an average of approximately 220,000 unique TCR beta nucleotide sequences was sequenced per donor, of which 15% to 20% were non-productive. The research as a whole found: Because HLA typing was missing for some donors at each locus, association tests included only the typed subset. In this cohort, only TCR beta chains were sequenced, and detectable features were limited by the absence of alpha or paired-chain data. Broadly in line with IMGT annotations, most TCR beta V segments showed up in productive rearrangements about 87% or about 30% of the time in an earlier analysis of 587 of the donors. The classifier was reported to diagnose cytomegalovirus status with high specificity and sensitivity in both the original cohort and the validation cohort. A cluster of highly shared sequence variants was judged likely to represent a technical artifact of the sequencing pipeline. Three of the identified cytomegalovirus-associated TCR beta chains were confirmed in vitro to be specific for cytomegalovirus antigens. In the study, roughly 160 TCR beta chains were listed as associated with cytomegalovirus. Correlated functional status among segregating V segments might reflect linkage disequilibrium, but an unknown experimental factor could not be ruled out. In a later analysis, most CMV-associated TCR beta chains were found to appear HLA-restricted, with HLA associations seemingly driven largely by CMV exposure. According to the authors, the approach could potentially be generalized to other disease states and immunological phenotypes. According to a later analysis, TCR association rates differed among HLA loci, with DRB1 alleles showing the most associated TCRs and HLA-C alleles showing the fewest. The only immune exposure information available for the cohort was CMV serostatus. Several of the top co-occurrence clusters appeared to be linked to parvovirus B19, influenza, CMV and Epstein-Barr virus, according to a later analysis. In a later genetic analysis, fewer N-insertions in productive TCRs were reported among donors in an Asian-associated ancestry cluster than the roughly 700-donor mean. A further reported finding was that TCR beta sequences accurately predicted the HLA-A and HLA-B alleles for most subjects in the first cohort. A later analysis found that HLA-associated TCR beta chains were more clonally expanded and had lower generation probabilities than equally common non-associated chains. Across donors, most TCR sequences were observed very rarely, whereas some public TCRs were present in many individuals. Assigning TCR associations to individual alleles was difficult when HLA alleles, especially DR and DQ, strongly co-occurred. Some IMGT-functional V segments, including TRBV6-2 and TRBV6-3, could not be told apart with the 87-base-pair reads, so those segments were excluded. A later analysis associated about 17,000 TCR beta sequences with specific HLA alleles at a false discovery rate of 0.05. The presence/absence analyses assumed that sequencing depth was roughly uniform across donors, and that assumption may not be true. Because counts were too low, fewer than 20 rarely observed V segments, including chromosome 9 orphons, were excluded from the earlier analysis of 587 of the donors. V-gene and J-gene trimming of TCR beta chains was associated with a missense DCLRE1C variant in a later genetic analysis, and the association was replicated in an independent cohort.

The CDR3 contains 15 residues, cysteine and phenylalanine counted. The retained sequence is limited to the CDR3, 45 bases, with the frame set at the first base. The germline V gene (reference sequence) supplies CDR1 SGHNT and CDR2 YYREEE. V was cut back by 1 base and J by 11 bases, leaving a gap of 16 bases between them. Libraries were made using the immunoSEQ multiplex PCR assay. The multiplex PCR relied on a mix of 60 forward primers for TCR Vbeta segments and 13 reverse primers for TCR Jbeta segments. The CDR3 region of rearranged TCR beta genes was amplified from genomic DNA with a multiplex PCR assay. The Illumina HiSeq System was used to sequence the amplified TCR beta libraries as 87-base-pair reads. Per the authors' processing: A later analysis tallied roughly 80 million unique TCR beta chains across the 600 to 700 repertoires, and around 10 million of those chains were shared by two or more donors. Raw reads were error-corrected and collapsed into unique sequences by a nearest-neighbor algorithm in which closely related sequences were merged to remove PCR and sequencing errors. CDR3 sequences were aligned to IMGT reference sequences to assign V, D and J gene segments. For a sequence to be retained, at least a six-nucleotide match to both a V gene segment and a J gene segment was required. A rearrangement was called productive if the CDR3 had no stop codons and remained in frame with V and J, and every other rearrangement was called non-productive. Following IMGT convention, CDR3 was defined as the stretch from the second conserved V-encoded cysteine to the conserved J-encoded phenylalanine. Sequences without an unambiguous match to a single V gene segment were excluded from the earlier analysis of about 600 of the donors. An earlier analysis of 450 to 650 of the donors called V segments functional above 56.7% productive rearrangements and segregating when the between-donor standard deviation exceeded 5%. A statistical classification framework was developed to diagnose cytomegalovirus status using the catalog of TCR beta chain sequences. V and J gene assignment, in a later analysis, came from comparing TCR nucleotide sequences with IMGT/GENE-DB human TR gene sequences. Using the TCRdist pipeline, a later analysis assigned CDR3 sequences along with most-parsimonious VDJ recombination scenarios. In a later analysis, each TCR beta chain was defined by its CDR3 amino acid sequence together with its V-gene family, and reads lacking a unique V-gene family were excluded. As a way to deal with suspected cross-contamination and a sequencing artifact, a later analysis dropped 450 to 600 nucleotide sequences that were highly shared and had low generation probability. A later analysis calculated a clonal expansion index for each public chain from normalized within-repertoire ranks of inferred template counts. Generation probabilities in a later analysis came from a VDJ recombination model fitted to out-of-frame rearrangements, and those results were checked against IGoR. A later analysis scored TCR-TCR, TCR-HLA and TCR-CMV co-occurrence with hypergeometric tests, applying a repertoire-size bias correction to TCR pairs. In a later analysis, false discovery rates were estimated by permuting HLA or CMV assignments 20 times. In a later analysis, co-occurring TCRs were grouped using DBSCAN, with TCRdist sequence similarity added in when clustering inside HLA-allele-positive subsets. Co-occurrence clustering excluded repertoires with fewer than 30,000 or more than 120,000 public chains, plus five with anomalous nucleotide sharing. Held by TCRdb, this immuneACCESS table contains in-frame sequences only and omits some clones. Under half of the omission traces to an unresolved V gene where checked; the cause of the rest is unknown. Clone size and the V and J calls come from that table; the DNA yielded D and trimming. The sample table records about 90,000 clones; about 72% of these occur just once. Roughly 2% of the sample rests with the top ten.

The cohort comprised around 700 healthy bone marrow donors. At the time of sampling, every cohort member was nominally healthy, though immune exposures that went unrecorded were likely present. The donor was CMV seronegative and belonged to the group of over 350 seronegative cohort members. A peripheral blood sample was collected from each donor, and TCR beta sequencing was performed on peripheral blood mononuclear cells. The Qiagen DNeasy Blood Extraction Kit was used to extract genomic DNA from the blood cell samples. Worth noting for this clone: The antigen it binds to is not known. No much larger clone exists at a distance of one base, and base qualities are not known.

The clonotype comes from a man aged 25 to 45 in good health and CMV-seronegative. Material for sequencing was PBMCs. The chain was built from TRBV5-4 and TRBJ1-6; possibly the D gene is TRBD1, per 5 matching bases. The CDR3 reads as follows: CASSLWGDRDPPLHF. The nucleotides read TGTGCCAGCAGCTTGTGGGGGGACCGCGATCCACCCCTCCACTTT. The variable domain in full, with residues beyond the CDR3 obtained from the reference TRBV5-4 and TRBJ1-6 genes, is ETGVTQSPTHLIKTRGQQVTLRCSSQSGHNTVSWYQQALGQGPQFIFQYYREEENGRGNFPPRFSGLQFPNYSSELNVNALELDDSALYLCASSLWGDRDPPLHFGNGTRLTVT.